This TCR beta chain came from a study of cytomegalovirus exposure and HLA in healthy donors. Findings of the study overall: Altogether, 170 or so TCR beta chains were recorded as cytomegalovirus-associated.

A remark on this clone: Antigen: not known.

The primer mix had 60 Vbeta and 13 Jbeta primers. Measured with immunoSEQ multiplex PCR; TCRdb has only the in-frame clones, and not every one. This sample carries 98,000 or so clones, over 75% of them seen once, and the ten largest clones take around 5%. This CDR3 has 16 residues. V lost 0 bases and J lost 0, with 9 bases in between. The germline CDR1 and CDR2 sequences are SGDLS and YYNGEE. This sequence was found in a woman between 18 and 29 years old in good health and CMV-seropositive. Source material: PBMCs. This chain links TRBV9 with TRBJ2-2; no definite D call. The CDR3 is CASSVGPRTNTGELFF. CDR3 nucleotides: TGTGCCAGCAGCGTAGGGCCTCGAACGAACACCGGGGAGCTGTTTTTT.